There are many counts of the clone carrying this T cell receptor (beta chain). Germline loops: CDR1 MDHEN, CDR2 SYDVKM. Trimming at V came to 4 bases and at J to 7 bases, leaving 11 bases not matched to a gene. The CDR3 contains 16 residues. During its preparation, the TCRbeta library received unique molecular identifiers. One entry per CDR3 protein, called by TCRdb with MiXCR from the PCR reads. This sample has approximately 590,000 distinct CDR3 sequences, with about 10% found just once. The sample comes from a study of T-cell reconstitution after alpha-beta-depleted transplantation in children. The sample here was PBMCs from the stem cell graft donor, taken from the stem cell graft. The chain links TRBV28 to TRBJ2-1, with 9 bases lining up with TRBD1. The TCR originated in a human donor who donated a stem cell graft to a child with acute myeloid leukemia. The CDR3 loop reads CASSSPATGGFNEQFF. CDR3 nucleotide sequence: TGTGCCAGCAGTTCCCCCGCGACAGGGGGGTTTAATGAGCAGTTCTTC.